The 30 T cell receptor beta chains in this list originate from one sample, sequenced in a study of blood T cell repertoires in COVID-19. Profiled with immunoSEQ multiplex PCR; TCRdb holds only in-frame clones, not every one. The sample carries some 340,000 clones, more than 70% recorded once. What was sequenced was PBMCs or T cells enriched from blood (not recorded which). The receptors stem from a woman aged 25-40 years who had recovered from COVID-19.

This clone appeared once. The genes are TRBV15 and TRBJ1-5, with D possibly TRBD1 on 6 matching bases. The CDR3 totals 16 residues. Germline values: CDR1 LNHNV, CDR2 YYDKDF (reference sequence). The V gene lost 4 bases and the J gene lost 4 bases, with 17 bases spanning the gap. Here the CDR3 DNA reads TGTGCCACCAGCAATCAACCGGGACACCGAAATCAGCCCCAGCATTTT. Its protein product is CATSNQPGHRNQPQHF.

The CDR3, as DNA: TGTGCCACCAGTGATGGGGGACAGGGTGCGGGACGTGGCTACACCTTC. Protein product: CATSDGGQGAGRGYTF. The gene calls are TRBV24-1 and TRBJ1-2; 9 nucleotides line up with TRBD1. Germline V gives CDR1 KGHDR, CDR2 SFDVKD. This CDR3 is 16 amino acids long. The V and J ends lost 3 bases and 7 bases, in that order; junction bases with no gene match: 11.

In its sample, this clone was seen a few times. The chain carries TRBV29-1 and TRBJ2-2, with D possibly matching TRBD1 (7 bases). Germline V gives CDR1 SQVTM, CDR2 ANQGSEA. The CDR3 is made up of 14 amino acids. Trimming removed 4 bases at V and 4 bases at J, with 13 bases between. CDR3 DNA sequence: TGCAGCGTTGTTGCGGGACAGCTCACCGGGGAGCTGTTTTTT. Translated, it gives CSVVAGQLTGELFF.

The chain carries TRBV6-5 and TRBJ1-4; no firm D call. Germline V gives CDR1 MNHEY, CDR2 SVGAGI. Trimming shortened V by 0 bases and J by 0 bases, and 8 bases separated the two germline ends. There are 16 residues in the CDR3. This CDR3 is CASSYSSTATNEKLFF. The CDR3 DNA sequence: TGTGCCAGCAGTTACTCCTCCACAGCAACTAATGAAAAACTGTTTTTT.

A single count supports this clone. V and J are TRBV9 and TRBJ2-5; tentatively, D is TRBD2 (5 bases). Trimming took 1 base from V and 1 from J, leaving 8 bases between them. The CDR3 totals 14 residues. Germline V gene lookup returns CDR1 SGDLS and CDR2 YYNGEE. CDR3 in amino acids: CASSVRGSQETQYF. The CDR3, as DNA: TGTGCCAGCAGCGTACGGGGTTCCCAAGAGACCCAGTACTTC.

V usage is TRBV3-1 (or the pseudogene TRBV3-2) and J usage is TRBJ2-5; the D gene is possibly TRBD2 (6 bases). This CDR3 region has 16 residues. CDR1 is LGHDT and CDR2 is YNNKEL in the germline V gene (reference sequence). V was clipped by 0 bases and J by 0 bases, with 11 bases between them. As DNA, the CDR3 is TGTGCCAGCAGCCAAGATCCCAGCGGGTACCAAGAGACCCAGTACTTC. This translates into CASSQDPSGYQETQYF.

The chain joins TRBV28 to TRBJ1-1; the D is unclear. Germline CDR1 is MDHEN and CDR2 is SYDVKM. V lost 6 bases, J lost 7 bases, and 9 bases lay in between. The CDR3 loop spans 11 amino acids. The CDR3 coding sequence is TGTGCCAGCAGCCGGCGGAGTGAAGCTTTCTTT. As protein: CASSRRSEAFF.

This clone was counted at least ten times. The rearrangement links TRBV4-1 to TRBJ2-5; 10 bases align to TRBD2. After removal of 4 bases from V and 5 bases from J, the junction contained 7 bases not matched to a gene. Germline loops: CDR1 MGHRA, CDR2 YSYEKL. This CDR3 has 15 amino acids. CDR3 bases: TGCGCCAGCAGCCCCTTAGCGGGGGGAGTCGAGACCCAGTACTTC. This gives the protein CASSPLAGGVETQYF.

This clone was observed a few times. This chain links TRBV9 with TRBJ2-3; D is undetermined. V lost 0 bases to trimming and J lost 1 base, with 9 bases between them. Germline V CDR1 and CDR2: SGDLS, YYNGEE. This CDR3 has 15 residues. CDR3 bases: TGTGCCAGCAGCGTAGCCCCAGGCCGCACAGATACGCAGTATTTT. This translates into CASSVAPGRTDTQYF.

For this clone: Other DNA variants within this sample encode the same CDR3. The chain carries TRBV6-1 and TRBJ1-2; TRBD1 matches 10 bases. Per the germline V gene, CDR1 is MNHNS and CDR2 is SASEGT. This CDR3 is built from 13 residues. Trimming removed 3 bases from V and 9 bases from J; junction bases left unmatched: 4. CDR3: CASSDRDRGSYTF. CDR3 DNA: TGTGCCAGCAGTGATAGGGACAGGGGAAGCTACACCTTC.

The chain uses TRBV5-1 and TRBJ1-6; D unclear. This CDR3 has 14 residues. V lost 0 bases, J lost 11 bases, and 12 bases lay in between. Germline V CDR1 and CDR2: SGHRS, YFSETQ. CDR3 residues: CASSLDSYSTPLHF. DNA for the CDR3: TGCGCCAGCAGCTTGGACAGCTACTCTACACCCCTCCACTTT.

The genes are TRBV4-1 and TRBJ2-1; D might be TRBD2 (5 bases). The CDR3 is 14 residues long. V shed 0 bases and J shed 12 bases, with 15 bases lying between them. Germline V gene sequence: CDR1 MGHRA, CDR2 YSYEKL. This chain's CDR3 is CASSQDSRGPGQFF. The CDR3 DNA sequence: TGCGCCAGCAGCCAAGATTCTCGCGGGCCGGGGCAGTTCTTC.

The chain employs TRBV5-4 and TRBJ1-1, with TRBD1 matching over 7 bases. J gave up 1 base and V 4 bases, and 4 bases lay outside the gene matches. The CDR3 consists of 14 residues. The germline V gene encodes CDR1 SGHNT and CDR2 YYREEE (reference sequence). The CDR3 DNA sequence: TGTGCCAGCAGCCCAGGGGGACGGAACACTGAAGCTTTCTTT. Translated, it gives CASSPGGRNTEAFF.

The chain recombines TRBV10-2 with TRBJ1-2, with TRBD1 as a possible D gene (5 bases). The V and J ends lost 8 bases and 5 bases respectively, with 9 bases between them. The CDR3 is made up of 11 amino acids. The germline V gene has CDR1 WSHSY and CDR2 SAAADI. The CDR3 spells CASLGVYGYTF. CDR3 coding DNA: TGCGCCAGCTTAGGGGTTTATGGCTACACCTTC.

The chain carries TRBV7-9 and TRBJ1-4, with D unclear. The CDR3 has 13 amino acids. The V end was cut by 6 bases, the J end by 0 bases, with 5 bases between. Germline loops: CDR1 SEHNR, CDR2 FQNEAQ (reference sequence). CDR3 nucleotide sequence: TGTGCCAGCAGTATTGCAACTAATGAAAAACTGTTTTTT. Protein sequence: CASSIATNEKLFF.

As for this clone: Other DNA sequences in the same sample also yield this CDR3. The V gene is TRBV6-1, the J gene TRBJ1-2, with D hard to call. From germline, CDR1 is MNHNS and CDR2 SASEGT. This CDR3 has 13 amino acids. Between the trimmed V and J ends, which lost 3 bases and 4 bases, there was a span of 9 bases. CDR3 loop: CASSDGEGYGYTF. The CDR3 DNA follows: TGTGCCAGCAGTGACGGGGAGGGCTATGGCTACACCTTC.

This clone was recorded only once. This rearrangement joins TRBV6-5 to TRBJ1-5; TRBD1 aligns across 10 bases. Germline lookup yields CDR1 MNHEY and CDR2 SVGAGI. V gave up 5 bases and J gave up 5 bases; unmatched junction bases: 3. This CDR3 region has 14 residues. CDR3 sequence: CASSRGTGDQPQHF. As DNA, the CDR3 is TGTGCCAGCAGTCGCGGGACAGGGGATCAGCCCCAGCATTTT.

J is TRBJ2-1 and V is TRBV7-3; a possible D gene is TRBD2 (6 bases). The V gene's germline CDR1 is SGHTA and CDR2 FQGTGA. V gave up 1 base and J gave up 7 bases, with 8 bases separating them. The length of the CDR3 is 13 residues. The CDR3 coding sequence is TGTGCCAGCAGCTTAATACGGGGGAATGAGCAGTTCTTC. Protein product: CASSLIRGNEQFF.

The genes are TRBV24-1 and TRBJ2-7; tentative D call: TRBD2 (6 bases). The CDR3 contains 16 residues. Germline V gene sequence: CDR1 KGHDR, CDR2 SFDVKD. V gave up 2 bases and J gave up 4 bases, with 17 bases separating them. The CDR3 coding sequence is TGTGCCACCAGTGATTCTACCACCGGGACTTATTACGAGCAGTACTTC. Amino acids: CATSDSTTGTYYEQYF.

This clone was observed a few times. The rearrangement uses TRBV18 and TRBJ2-1, with 7 bases that match TRBD1. Germline V lookup: CDR1 KGHSH, CDR2 LQKENI. V lost 3 bases to trimming and J lost 3 bases; unmatched junction nucleotides: 5. The CDR3 is 15 amino acids. CDR3 DNA: TGTGCCAGCTCACCGGGGACAGCCTTCTACAATGAGCAGTTCTTC. This sequence encodes CASSPGTAFYNEQFF.

The chain couples TRBV7-2 to TRBJ2-7, with 13 bases fitting TRBD2. V lost 3 bases, J lost 2 bases, and 10 bases stayed unmatched. The CDR3 loop spans 18 amino acids. The germline V gene encodes CDR1 SGHTA and CDR2 FQGNSA. CDR3: CASSFPLLAGGPAYEQYF. In DNA form, the CDR3 reads TGTGCCAGCAGCTTCCCCCTACTAGCGGGGGGGCCTGCCTACGAGCAGTACTTC.

For this clone: A much larger clone differs by one base, so this may be a read error. The chain links TRBV6-4 to TRBJ1-2, with 7 positions matching TRBD1. CDR3 length equals 13 residues. The V gene end was trimmed by 6 bases and the J gene end by 1 base; junction bases not matched to a gene: 2. In germline, CDR1 is MRHNA, CDR2 SNTAGT. The CDR3 DNA is TGTGCCAGCAGGCGGGACAGTAACTATGGCTACACCTTC. As protein: CASRRDSNYGYTF.

This clone was seen a single time. This chain connects TRBV24-1 to TRBJ1-2; 7 bases agree with TRBD1. Germline lookup yields CDR1 KGHDR and CDR2 SFDVKD. After removal of 7 bases from V and 2 bases from J, the junction contained 3 bases not matched to a gene. The length of the CDR3 is 13 residues. The CDR3 sequence: CATSRGANYGYTF. For the CDR3, the DNA is TGTGCCACCAGCAGGGGGGCAAACTATGGCTACACCTTC.

CDR3 DNA sequence: TGTGCCAGCAGCCCCGCCGGGACAGGGGGCTGGTCACCCCTCCACTTT. Protein sequence: CASSPAGTGGWSPLHF. The chain combines TRBV14 with TRBJ1-6; 12 nucleotides align to TRBD1. The trim removed 4 bases at V and 10 bases at J, leaving 8 bases unmatched. The CDR3 contains 16 residues. The V gene's germline CDR1 is SGHDN and CDR2 FVKESK.

V is TRBV20-1 and J is TRBJ2-7; the D is unclear. The CDR3 is 10 residues long. Trimming cost V 3 bases and J 11 bases, with 11 bases left between them. The germline gives CDR1 DFQATT, CDR2 SNEGSKA (reference sequence). As DNA, the CDR3 is TGCAGTGCTAGGCGAGATCGGGAGTACTTC. Translation: CSARRDREYF.

The rearrangement links TRBV9 to TRBJ2-1; 8 nucleotides match TRBD2. Trimming at V came to 0 bases and at J to 1 base, leaving 6 bases not matched to a gene. This CDR3 is 17 amino acids long. Germline V gene data show CDR1 as SGDLS and CDR2 as YYNGEE. CDR3 residues: CASSVGGGGHSYNEQFF. CDR3 bases: TGTGCCAGCAGCGTAGGAGGCGGGGGGCATTCCTACAATGAGCAGTTCTTC. Together with reference TRBV9 and TRBJ2-1, the CDR3 gives the full variable domain: DSGVTQTPKHLITATGQRVTLRCSPRSGDLSVYWYQQSLDQGLQFLIQYYNGEERAKGNILERFSAQQFPDLHSELNLSSLELGDSALYFCASSVGGGGHSYNEQFFGPGTRLTVL.

The chain is built from TRBV6-4 and TRBJ1-1; 8 nucleotides line up with TRBD1. V was pared by 8 bases and J by 5 bases, with 13 bases of the junction left unmatched. The CDR3 length is 15 residues. Germline V gene data show CDR1 as MRHNA and CDR2 as SNTAGT. The CDR3 protein is CASRERGQVPTEAFF. The DNA for the CDR3 is TGTGCCAGCCGGGAGAGGGGACAGGTCCCTACTGAAGCTTTCTTT.

The chain has TRBV15 and TRBJ1-4; tentative D call: TRBD1 (5 bases). V dropped 0 bases and J dropped 5 bases, with 13 bases sitting between them. Germline V gene sequence: CDR1 LNHNV, CDR2 YYDKDF (reference sequence). The CDR3 loop spans 16 amino acids. As DNA, the CDR3 is TGTGCCACCAGCAGAGATTTAGGGGCAGTAAATGAAAAACTGTTTTTT. It translates to CATSRDLGAVNEKLFF.

The chain links TRBV7-3 to TRBJ1-5, with D hard to call. Germline CDR1 SGHTA, CDR2 FQGTGA. The V gene lost 4 bases and the J gene lost 0 bases, with 19 bases spanning the gap. The CDR3 loop spans 18 amino acids. This chain's CDR3 is CASSSCGKGFYSNQPQHF. CDR3 nucleotides: TGTGCCAGCAGCTCCTGCGGGAAGGGATTCTATAGCAATCAGCCCCAGCATTTT.

V and J are TRBV21-1 and TRBJ1-2; the table's D call, TRBD1, was not checked against the DNA. TRBV21-1 is a pseudogene locus. The CDR3 contains 14 residues. CDR3 nucleotides: TGTGCCAGCAGCCGTAGGGGCCGTAGGTATGGCTACACCTTC. Amino acid sequence: CASSRRGRRYGYTF.